Below, 2 T cell receptor beta chains from the same sample are listed, as sequenced in a study of blood T cell repertoires in COVID-19. The protocol was immunoSEQ multiplex PCR, while the TCRdb copy is restricted to in-frame clones and leaves out a portion. The table lists about 150,000 clones, around four fifths of them singletons. Source material: PBMCs or T cells enriched from blood (not recorded which). These receptors came from a man aged 50 to 60 who had recovered from COVID-19.

The chain employs TRBV19 and TRBJ2-5; 16 nucleotides line up with TRBD2. Germline values: CDR1 LNHDA, CDR2 SQIVND (reference sequence). Losses at the gene ends were 5 bases for V and 5 bases for J; bases not matched to a gene: 11. The length of the CDR3 is 18 residues. The CDR3 bases are TGTGCCAGTAGTCCCCCGGGACTAGCGGGGGGGCCGGGTGAGACCCAGTACTTC. Protein sequence: CASSPPGLAGGPGETQYF.

This chain links TRBV5-1 with TRBJ1-4, with TRBD1 matching 10 bases. The CDR3 has 17 amino acids. Trimming removed 0 bases from V and 3 bases from J; junction bases left unmatched: 5. Germline V gene sequence: CDR1 SGHRS, CDR2 YFSETQ. CDR3 amino acids: CASSLGQGAVANEKLFF. Here the CDR3 DNA reads TGCGCCAGCAGCTTGGGACAGGGGGCCGTAGCTAATGAAAAACTGTTTTTT.